The entry that follows covers one T cell receptor beta chain sequence. The antigen remains unidentified. Triplicates of around 300,000 cells were sorted from each CD8+ T cell subset. This entry comes from a study of CXCR3-negative and CXCR3-positive naive CD8 T cells. Libraries of TRB cDNA were made by 5' RACE and carried UMIs. TCRdb re-called the 5' RACE reads and shows each CDR3 protein once, DNA omitted. This table lists 43,000 or so distinct CDR3 sequences. This CDR3 has 14 amino acids. Study-level points and caveats: In naive cells, CXCR3-negative and CXCR3-positive subsets had similar TRBV-TRBJ usage; memory cells differed. With surface CD5 comparable between naive subsets, TCR strength was estimated using properties derived from the TRB CDR3. In both naive subsets diversity was comparably high, whereas memory CD8+ cells showed much lower diversity.

V is TRBV12-3 or TRBV12-4 and J is TRBJ1-1. The origin of this receptor is a human donor in good health. Some clones in this sample may be carry-over from other donors' samples. The sample taken for sequencing was memory CD8+ T cells from blood. The CDR3: CASSSASPDTEAFF.